A single sample gave rise to the 2 T cell receptor beta chains below, sequenced in a study of T-cell reconstitution after alpha-beta-depleted transplantation in children. During its preparation, the TCRbeta library received unique molecular identifiers. TCRdb passed the PCR reads through MiXCR, listing each CDR3 protein once. The sample consists of almost 600,000 distinct CDR3 sequences, 25% to 30% of them appearing once. Sequenced here: PBMCs, sampled before TCRalphabeta/CD19-depleted stem cell transplant. The receptor set was obtained from a boy under three years old with Wiskott-Aldrich syndrome, due to receive a stem cell transplant.

V usage is TRBV10-3 and J usage is TRBJ2-2; 9 nucleotides agree with TRBD2. Germline V lookup: CDR1 ENHRY, CDR2 SYGVKD. The junction had 3 bases not matched to a gene; V was cut back by 4 bases and J by 6 bases. The CDR3 contains 14 residues. CDR3 DNA: TGTGCCATCAGTGGGGGACTAGCCGCCGGGGAGCTGTTTTTT. It translates to CAISGGLAAGELFF.

V and J are TRBV10-3 and TRBJ2-1; 9 bases match TRBD2. CDR3 length: 15 residues. Germline trimming cut 5 bases from V and 5 bases from J; bases unmatched to any gene: 7. The V gene's germline CDR1 is ENHRY and CDR2 SYGVKD. CDR3 loop: CAISPGLAINNEQFF. DNA for the CDR3: TGTGCCATCAGTCCTGGACTAGCGATAAACAATGAGCAGTTCTTC.